Listed below are T cell receptor beta chains from one sample, sequenced in a study of control samples from healthy donors and cancer patients. The method was immunoSEQ multiplex PCR; TCRdb's version includes in-frame clones alone and lacks a portion of them. This sample yields 5,500 to 7,500 clones, of which 72% are seen a single time; approximately 7% belongs to the top ten. The sequenced material came from formalin-fixed, paraffin-embedded tissue. The receptor set was obtained from a male donor with melanoma. Each CDR3 is given with its conserved first and last residue. D genes are given only for firm matches. Some rows have no size entry. The others give once, few or many, or a class for an expanded clone.

CDR3 DNA: TGTGCCAGCAGGAGCCCGACGGATAGCAATCAGCCCCAGCATTTT; CDR3 protein: CASRSPTDSNQPQHF; D gene: .; V gene: TRBV28; J gene: TRBJ1-5; clone size: few
CDR3 DNA: TGTGCCAGCAGCCAAACCGGGCCAAACAATGAGCAGTTCTTC; CDR3 protein: CASSQTGPNNEQFF; D gene: .; V gene: TRBV7-3; J gene: TRBJ2-1; clone size: .
CDR3 DNA: TGTGCCAGCACCCGCTCTGGAAACACCATATATTTT; CDR3 protein: CASTRSGNTIYF; D gene: .; V gene: TRBV7-2; J gene: TRBJ1-3; clone size: .
CDR3 DNA: TGTGCCAGCAGCTCCCCCCCCGCAAGGGCAGGCCAAGAGACCCAGTACTTC; CDR3 protein: CASSSPPARAGQETQYF; D gene: .; V gene: TRBV5-5; J gene: TRBJ2-5; clone size: .
CDR3 DNA: TGTGCCGGGTTTCGGGTTAAGAACACCGGGGAGCTGTTTTTT; CDR3 protein: CAGFRVKNTGELFF; D gene: .; V gene: TRBV7-8; J gene: TRBJ2-2; clone size: .
CDR3 DNA: TGTGCCAGCAGTTTCCCCGGCACAGATACGCAGTATTTT; CDR3 protein: CASSFPGTDTQYF; D gene: .; V gene: TRBV28; J gene: TRBJ2-3; clone size: once
CDR3 DNA: TGTGCCAGCAGCTTATCGGGGAGGGGGCATGGAAACACCATATATTTT; CDR3 protein: CASSLSGRGHGNTIYF; D gene: TRBD1; V gene: TRBV7-6; J gene: TRBJ1-3; clone size: .
CDR3 DNA: TGTGCCAGCAGCCAAAATATCCGGGGGGCATCTGGTGGCTACACCTTC; CDR3 protein: CASSQNIRGASGGYTF; D gene: .; V gene: TRBV3-1/TRBV3-2; J gene: TRBJ1-2; clone size: .
CDR3 DNA: TGTGCCAGCAGTTACCCGGGACTTACCTCCTACAATGAGCAGTTCTTC; CDR3 protein: CASSYPGLTSYNEQFF; D gene: .; V gene: TRBV6-5; J gene: TRBJ2-1; clone size: .
CDR3 DNA: TGTGCCAGCAGCCATACTACAGGGGGCGATCAGCCCCAGCATTTT; CDR3 protein: CASSHTTGGDQPQHF; D gene: TRBD1; V gene: TRBV7-9; J gene: TRBJ1-5; clone size: .
CDR3 DNA: TGTGCCAGCAGTTGGCGACAGGGTGTTGACTATGGCTACACCTTC; CDR3 protein: CASSWRQGVDYGYTF; D gene: TRBD1; V gene: TRBV6-6; J gene: TRBJ1-2; clone size: .
CDR3 DNA: TGTGCCTCCCGGTGGGGGACCGGGGAGCTGTTTTTT; CDR3 protein: CASRWGTGELFF; D gene: .; V gene: TRBV6-5; J gene: TRBJ2-2; clone size: once
CDR3 DNA: TGTGCCAGCAGTTCCATAGCTGTGGGTCGGCCTAATGAGCAGTTCTTC; CDR3 protein: CASSSIAVGRPNEQFF; D gene: .; V gene: TRBV6-5; J gene: TRBJ2-1; clone size: .
CDR3 DNA: TGTGCTAGTGGTTTGATGACAGCTGGGGCCAACGTCCTGACTTTC; CDR3 protein: CASGLMTAGANVLTF; D gene: .; V gene: TRBV12-5; J gene: TRBJ2-6; clone size: .
CDR3 DNA: TGTGCCAGCAGTTTTAGTGCGTCTGCCACAGATACGCAGTATTTT; CDR3 protein: CASSFSASATDTQYF; D gene: .; V gene: TRBV27; J gene: TRBJ2-3; clone size: .
CDR3 DNA: TGTGCCAGCAGCGGACTAGCGGGTCGCTCCTACAATGAGCAGTTCTTC; CDR3 protein: CASSGLAGRSYNEQFF; D gene: TRBD2; V gene: TRBV9; J gene: TRBJ2-1; clone size: .
CDR3 DNA: TGTGCCACCAGCCGGGGGGGGAGAGAGACCCAGTACTTC; CDR3 protein: CATSRGGRETQYF; D gene: TRBD2; V gene: TRBV15; J gene: TRBJ2-5; clone size: .
CDR3 DNA: TGTGCCAGCAGCCCTCGTGGCGGGAGAGTGGGCGAGCAGTACTTC; CDR3 protein: CASSPRGGRVGEQYF; D gene: TRBD2; V gene: TRBV11-3; J gene: TRBJ2-7; clone size: .
CDR3 DNA: TGTGCCAGCAGTTTAAGCGGGAGGGGCTACGAGCAGTACTTC; CDR3 protein: CASSLSGRGYEQYF; D gene: TRBD2; V gene: TRBV27; J gene: TRBJ2-7; clone size: few
CDR3 DNA: TGTGCCAGCAGCTTAGACTCCGCGAGAGAGACCCAGTACTTC; CDR3 protein: CASSLDSARETQYF; D gene: .; V gene: TRBV11-1; J gene: TRBJ2-5; clone size: .
CDR3 DNA: TGTGCCAGCAGCCCGGGGACTAGCGGGAGTAATGAGCAGTTCTTC; CDR3 protein: CASSPGTSGSNEQFF; D gene: TRBD2; V gene: TRBV7-3; J gene: TRBJ2-1; clone size: .
CDR3 DNA: TGTGCCAGCAGCGTAGGGACTAGCGGGAGCAAAGAGACCCAGTACTTC; CDR3 protein: CASSVGTSGSKETQYF; D gene: TRBD2; V gene: TRBV9; J gene: TRBJ2-5; clone size: .
CDR3 DNA: TGTGCCAGCAGTGACCAGGGAGCTAACTATGGCTACACCTTC; CDR3 protein: CASSDQGANYGYTF; D gene: .; V gene: TRBV6-1; J gene: TRBJ1-2; clone size: .
CDR3 DNA: TGTGCCATCAGGGGACTGATCTCCTACGAGCAGTACTTC; CDR3 protein: CAIRGLISYEQYF; D gene: .; V gene: TRBV10-3; J gene: TRBJ2-7; clone size: few
CDR3 DNA: TGTGCCACCCTTACACCCGACTATGGCTACACCTTC; CDR3 protein: CATLTPDYGYTF; D gene: .; V gene: TRBV19; J gene: TRBJ1-2; clone size: once
CDR3 DNA: TGTGCCACCAAGGCCAGGGGATACAATGAGCAGTTCTTC; CDR3 protein: CATKARGYNEQFF; D gene: .; V gene: TRBV19; J gene: TRBJ2-1; clone size: .
CDR3 DNA: TGCGCCAGCAGCTTATGGGACCCGAACACTGAAGCTTTCTTT; CDR3 protein: CASSLWDPNTEAFF; D gene: .; V gene: TRBV5-1; J gene: TRBJ1-1; clone size: once